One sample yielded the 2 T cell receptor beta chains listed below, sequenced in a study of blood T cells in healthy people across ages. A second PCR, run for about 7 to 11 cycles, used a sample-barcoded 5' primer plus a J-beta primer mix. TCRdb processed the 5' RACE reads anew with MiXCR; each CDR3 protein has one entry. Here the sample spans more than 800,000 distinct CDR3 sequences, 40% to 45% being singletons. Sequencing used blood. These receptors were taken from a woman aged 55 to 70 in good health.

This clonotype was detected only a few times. CDR3 sequence: CSVERLAGFNEQFF. DNA of the CDR3: TGCAGCGTTGAAAGACTAGCGGGATTTAATGAGCAGTTCTTC. The J gene is TRBJ2-1, the V gene TRBV29-1; TRBD2 aligns across 11 bases. Germline trimming cut 2 bases from V and 7 bases from J; bases unmatched to any gene: 4. The germline V gene encodes CDR1 SQVTM and CDR2 ANQGSEA. The CDR3 runs 14 residues.

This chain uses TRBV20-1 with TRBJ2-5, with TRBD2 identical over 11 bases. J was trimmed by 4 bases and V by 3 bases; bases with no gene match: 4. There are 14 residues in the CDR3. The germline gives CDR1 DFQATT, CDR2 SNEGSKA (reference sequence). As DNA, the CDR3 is TGCAGTGCTAGCCTACTAGCGGGAGTAGAGACCCAGTACTTC. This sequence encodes CSASLLAGVETQYF.